The 17 T cell receptor beta chains below were found in one sample sequenced in a study of radiotherapy plus CTLA-4 blockade in lung cancer. The assay was immunoSEQ multiplex PCR, and TCRdb's table has in-frame clones only and misses some. The sample includes 75,000 to 100,000 clones, roughly four fifths of them seen just once. This specimen was peripheral blood, taken from a patient treated with radiotherapy plus ipilimumab. The receptors derive from a human donor with non-small cell lung cancer who had a partial response to radiotherapy plus ipilimumab.

In regard to this clone: An end of the junction differs from the germline gene, which may be a read error. The chain links TRBV23-1 to TRBJ2-7, with unresolved D. Being an ORF, TRBV23-1 has a function that is uncertain. The CDR3 has 10 residues. This chain's CDR3 is CASSQRVVRF. CDR3 nucleotide sequence: TGCGCCAGCAGTCAGCGTGTCGTCAGGTTC.

V and J are TRBV5-1 and TRBJ1-1; D unresolved. The ends were cut back, 5 bases at V and 1 base at J, with 9 bases in the middle. The CDR3 covers 13 residues. The V gene's germline CDR1 is SGHRS and CDR2 YFSETQ. The CDR3 sequence: CASSTGENTEAFF. The CDR3 DNA reads as TGCGCCAGCAGTACCGGAGAGAACACTGAAGCTTTCTTT.

The chain is built from TRBV28 and TRBJ2-7, with TRBD2 matching over 7 bases. Germline CDR1 reads MDHEN; CDR2 reads SYDVKM. J lost 2 bases, V lost 1 base, and 2 bases had no gene match. CDR3 size: 14 residues. The CDR3: CASSLYRGAYEQYF. In nucleotides, the CDR3 is TGTGCCAGCAGTTTATATCGGGGGGCCTACGAGCAGTACTTC.

The V and J genes are TRBV4-1 and TRBJ2-2, with unresolved D. Germline-derived CDR1 and CDR2 are MGHRA and YSYEKL. Between the trimmed V and J ends, which lost 0 bases and 6 bases, there was a span of 11 bases. This CDR3 is 15 amino acids long. CDR3 sequence (DNA): TGCGCCAGCAGCCAAGAAGCGTCTGGGTCCGGGGAGCTGTTTTTT. Amino acids: CASSQEASGSGELFF.

The genes are TRBV19 and TRBJ2-7, with 8 bases fitting TRBD2. The CDR3 length is 15 residues. CDR1 and CDR2 from the germline V gene are LNHDA and SQIVND (reference sequence). The trim removed 2 bases at V and 4 bases at J, leaving 7 bases unmatched. The CDR3 here is CASSILAGAAYEQYF. The CDR3 region has the DNA TGTGCCAGTAGTATACTAGCGGGTGCAGCTTACGAGCAGTACTTC.

The J gene is TRBJ2-2, the V gene TRBV5-4; TRBD2 matches at 8 bases. Germline CDR1 is SGHNT and CDR2 is YYREEE (reference sequence). With 3 bases clipped from V and 7 bases from J, the junction kept 2 bases outside the gene matches. The CDR3 length is 13 residues. Here the CDR3 DNA reads TGTGCCAGCAGCTCGACTAGCGACGGGGAGCTGTTTTTT. As protein: CASSSTSDGELFF.

This clone appeared a single time. J is TRBJ2-5 and V is TRBV2, with 7 bases matching TRBD1. This CDR3 has 13 amino acids. Trimming took 8 bases from V and 6 from J; bases not matched to a gene: 9. Germline CDR1 and CDR2: SNHLY and FYNNEI. The CDR3 coding sequence is TGTGCCAGCGGGACAGCCCCACGGCAGACCCAGTACTTC. It encodes CASGTAPRQTQYF.

The chain links TRBV18 to TRBJ1-4; TRBD1 might be the D (5 bases). Trimming cost V 7 bases and J 2 bases, with 14 bases left between them. The V gene's germline CDR1 is KGHSH and CDR2 LQKENI. CDR3 length: 15 residues. CDR3 sequence: CASYHRRGTNEKLFF. In nucleotides, the CDR3 is TGTGCCAGCTACCATCGGAGGGGCACTAATGAAAAACTGTTTTTT.

This rearrangement joins TRBV27 to TRBJ2-7; 13 bases map to TRBD2. Germline values: CDR1 MNHEY, CDR2 SMNVEV (reference sequence). CDR3 length: 15 residues. V gave up 5 bases and J gave up 4 bases; unmatched junction bases: 5. As DNA, the CDR3 is TGTGCCAGCAGTCTGGGGACTAGCGGGATTTACGAGCAGTACTTC. It yields the protein CASSLGTSGIYEQYF.

The gene calls are TRBV5-1 and TRBJ2-1; TRBD2 matches at 11 bases. The CDR3 sequence is 15 residues long. Trimming at V came to 4 bases and at J to 3 bases, leaving 3 bases not matched to a gene. Germline V gene data show CDR1 as SGHRS and CDR2 as YFSETQ. CDR3 coding DNA: TGCGCCAGCAGCGTACTAGCGGGAGACTACAATGAGCAGTTCTTC. This encodes CASSVLAGDYNEQFF.

The V and J genes are TRBV27 and TRBJ1-4; TRBD1 is a possible D gene (5 bases). This CDR3 has 16 amino acids. With 5 bases removed from V and 1 base from J, the gap between germline ends came to 14 bases. The V gene's germline CDR1 is MNHEY and CDR2 SMNVEV (reference sequence). The CDR3 nucleotides read TGTGCCAGCAGTACGGCGGGGGGGGGAACTAATGAAAAACTGTTTTTT. Residues: CASSTAGGGTNEKLFF.

This chain uses TRBV10-3 with TRBJ2-7, with 10 nucleotides matching TRBD1. CDR3 size: 15 residues. Germline CDR1 reads ENHRY; CDR2 reads SYGVKD. The junction had 5 bases not matched to a gene; V was cut back by 0 bases and J by 6 bases. The CDR3 sequence: CAISESRQGASEQYF. Written as DNA, the CDR3 is TGTGCCATCAGTGAGTCGAGACAGGGGGCTTCCGAGCAGTACTTC.

The genes are TRBV6-1 and TRBJ2-7, with 7 bases matching TRBD1. There are 12 residues in the CDR3. The trim removed 10 bases at V and 5 bases at J, leaving 8 bases unmatched. The germline V gene has CDR1 MNHNS and CDR2 SASEGT. The CDR3, as DNA: TGTGCCATCAGGACCGGGACAGACGAGCAGTACTTC. Encoded protein: CAIRTGTDEQYF.

The rearrangement joins TRBV5-1 to TRBJ2-2, with 9 bases lining up with TRBD1. Germline V gene data show CDR1 as SGHRS and CDR2 as YFSETQ. The V and J ends lost 0 bases and 4 bases, in that order; junction bases with no gene match: 7. The length of the CDR3 is 17 residues. CDR3 in DNA: TGCGCCAGCAGCTTGGCCTGGGACAGGGTAGGCACCGGGGAGCTGTTTTTT. This translates into CASSLAWDRVGTGELFF.

This clone was picked up a small number of times. The CDR3 region has the DNA TGTGCCGCGACCGGGACAGGGGCCGGGGAGCTGTTTTTT. Its protein product is CAATGTGAGELFF. The rearrangement uses TRBV10-3 and TRBJ2-2; 10 bases agree with TRBD1. CDR1 and CDR2 from the germline V gene are ENHRY and SYGVKD. V shed 11 bases and J 6 bases; nucleotides not matched to a gene: 6. This CDR3 has 13 residues.

Notes on this clone: Germline is not matched at one junction end, which may reflect a read error. The V and J genes are TRBV6-6 and TRBJ1-4, with 8 bases identical to TRBD1. Looked up from germline, CDR1 is MNHNY and CDR2 is SVGAGI (reference sequence). The CDR3 totals 14 residues. The CDR3 loop reads CASSYSSRGQGPLF. In DNA, the CDR3 is TGTGCCAGCAGTTACTCGAGTAGAGGACAGGGTCCTCTTTTT.

This chain uses TRBV18 with TRBJ2-5; possibly TRBD1 for D (5 bases). The CDR3 runs to 13 residues. From germline, CDR1 is KGHSH and CDR2 LQKENI. The V end was cut by 6 bases, the J end by 4 bases, with 12 bases between. CDR3 region: CASSPRVVETQYF. In nucleotides, the CDR3 is TGTGCCAGCTCTCCCAGGGTCGTAGAGACCCAGTACTTC.